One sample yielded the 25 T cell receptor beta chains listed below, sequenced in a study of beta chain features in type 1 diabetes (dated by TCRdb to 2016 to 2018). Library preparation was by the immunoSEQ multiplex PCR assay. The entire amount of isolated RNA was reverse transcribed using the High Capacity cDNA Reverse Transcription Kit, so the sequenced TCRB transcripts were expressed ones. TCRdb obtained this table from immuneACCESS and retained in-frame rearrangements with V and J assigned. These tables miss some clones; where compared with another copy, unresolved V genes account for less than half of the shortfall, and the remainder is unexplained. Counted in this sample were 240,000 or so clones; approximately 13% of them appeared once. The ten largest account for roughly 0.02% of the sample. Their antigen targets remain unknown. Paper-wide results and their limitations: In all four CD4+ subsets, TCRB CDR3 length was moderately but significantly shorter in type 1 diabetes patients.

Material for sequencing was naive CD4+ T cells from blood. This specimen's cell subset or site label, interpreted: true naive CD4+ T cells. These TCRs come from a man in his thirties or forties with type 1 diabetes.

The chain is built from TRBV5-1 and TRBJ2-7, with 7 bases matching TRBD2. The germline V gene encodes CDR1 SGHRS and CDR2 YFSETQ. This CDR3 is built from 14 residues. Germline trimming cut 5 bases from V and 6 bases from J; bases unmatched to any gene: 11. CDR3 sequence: CASSQQTSYREQYF. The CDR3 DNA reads TGCGCCAGCAGTCAACAGACTAGCTATCGCGAGCAGTACTTC.

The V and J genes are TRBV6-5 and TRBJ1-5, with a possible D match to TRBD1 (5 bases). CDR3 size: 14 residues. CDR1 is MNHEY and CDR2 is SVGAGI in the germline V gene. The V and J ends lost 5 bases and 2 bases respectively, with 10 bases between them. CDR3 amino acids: CASSPWGGNQPQHF. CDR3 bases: TGTGCCAGCAGTCCCTGGGGCGGCAATCAGCCCCAGCATTTT.

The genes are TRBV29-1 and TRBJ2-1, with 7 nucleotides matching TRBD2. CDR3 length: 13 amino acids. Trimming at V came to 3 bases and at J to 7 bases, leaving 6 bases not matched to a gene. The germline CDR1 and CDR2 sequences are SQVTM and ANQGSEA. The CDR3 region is CSVEGGSGNEQFF. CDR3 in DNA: TGCAGCGTTGAGGGCGGGAGCGGTAATGAGCAGTTCTTC.

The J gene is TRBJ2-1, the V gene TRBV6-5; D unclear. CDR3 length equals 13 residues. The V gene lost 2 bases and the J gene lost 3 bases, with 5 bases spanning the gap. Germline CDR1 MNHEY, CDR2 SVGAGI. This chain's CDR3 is CASSYENYNEQFF. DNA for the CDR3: TGTGCCAGCAGTTACGAGAACTACAATGAGCAGTTCTTC.

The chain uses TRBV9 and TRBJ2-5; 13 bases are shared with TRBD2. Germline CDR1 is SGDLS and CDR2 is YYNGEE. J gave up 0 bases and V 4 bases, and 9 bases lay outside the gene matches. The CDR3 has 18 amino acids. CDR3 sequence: CASSPRLAGGLYQETQYF. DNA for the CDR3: TGTGCCAGCAGCCCCCGACTAGCGGGGGGCCTGTACCAAGAGACCCAGTACTTC. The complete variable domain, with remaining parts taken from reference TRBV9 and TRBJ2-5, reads DSGVTQTPKHLITATGQRVTLRCSPRSGDLSVYWYQQSLDQGLQFLIQYYNGEERAKGNILERFSAQQFPDLHSELNLSSLELGDSALYFCASSPRLAGGLYQETQYFGPGTRLLVL.

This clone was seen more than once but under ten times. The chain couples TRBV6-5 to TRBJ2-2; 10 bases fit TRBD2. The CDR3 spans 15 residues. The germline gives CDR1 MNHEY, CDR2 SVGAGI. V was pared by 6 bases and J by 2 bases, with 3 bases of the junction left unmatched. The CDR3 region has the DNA TGTGCCAGCAGACGGACTAGCGGAAACACCGGGGAGCTGTTTTTT. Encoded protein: CASRRTSGNTGELFF.

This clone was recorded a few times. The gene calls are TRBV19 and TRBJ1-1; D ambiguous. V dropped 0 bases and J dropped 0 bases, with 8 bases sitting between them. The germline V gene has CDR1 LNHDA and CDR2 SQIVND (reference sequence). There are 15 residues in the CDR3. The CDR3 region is CASSIEGTLNTEAFF. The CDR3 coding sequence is TGTGCCAGTAGTATAGAGGGCACCCTGAACACTGAAGCTTTCTTT.

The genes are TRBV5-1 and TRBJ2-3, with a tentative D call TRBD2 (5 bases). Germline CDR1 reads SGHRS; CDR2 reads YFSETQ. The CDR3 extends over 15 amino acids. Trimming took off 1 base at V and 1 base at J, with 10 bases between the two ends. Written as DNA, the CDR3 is TGCGCCAGCAGCTTGTCCAGCGGAGGCACAGATACGCAGTATTTT. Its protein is CASSLSSGGTDTQYF.

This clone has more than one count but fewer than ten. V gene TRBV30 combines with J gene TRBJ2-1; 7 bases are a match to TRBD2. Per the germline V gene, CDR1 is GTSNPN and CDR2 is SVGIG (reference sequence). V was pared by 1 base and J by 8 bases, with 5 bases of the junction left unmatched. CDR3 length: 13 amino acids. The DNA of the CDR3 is TGTGCCTGGAGTGGGACTAGAATCTATGAGCAGTTCTTC. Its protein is CAWSGTRIYEQFF. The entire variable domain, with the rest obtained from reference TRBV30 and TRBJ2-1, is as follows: SQTIHQWPATLVQPVGSPLSLECTVEGTSNPNLYWYRQAAGRGLQLLFYSVGIGQISSEVPQNLSASRPQDRQFILSSKKLLLSDSGFYLCAWSGTRIYEQFFGPGTRLTVL.

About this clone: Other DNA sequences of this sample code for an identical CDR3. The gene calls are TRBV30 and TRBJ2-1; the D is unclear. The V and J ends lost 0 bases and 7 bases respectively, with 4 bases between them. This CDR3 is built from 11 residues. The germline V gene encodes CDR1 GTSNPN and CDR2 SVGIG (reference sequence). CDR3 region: CAWSVSNEQFF. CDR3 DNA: TGTGCCTGGAGTGTATCGAATGAGCAGTTCTTC.

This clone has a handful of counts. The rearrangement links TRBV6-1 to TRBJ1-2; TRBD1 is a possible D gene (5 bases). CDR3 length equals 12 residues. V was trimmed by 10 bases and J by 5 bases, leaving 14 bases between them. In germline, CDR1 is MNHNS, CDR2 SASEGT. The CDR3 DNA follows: TGTGCCACCCGAGATAGACAGTATGGCTACACCTTC. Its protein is CATRDRQYGYTF.

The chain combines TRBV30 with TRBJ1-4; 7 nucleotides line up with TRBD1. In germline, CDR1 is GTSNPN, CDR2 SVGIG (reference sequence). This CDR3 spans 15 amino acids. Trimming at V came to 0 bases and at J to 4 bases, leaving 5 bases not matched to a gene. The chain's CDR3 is CAWSVLGQINEKLFF. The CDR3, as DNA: TGTGCCTGGAGTGTTTTGGGACAGATTAATGAAAAACTGTTTTTT.

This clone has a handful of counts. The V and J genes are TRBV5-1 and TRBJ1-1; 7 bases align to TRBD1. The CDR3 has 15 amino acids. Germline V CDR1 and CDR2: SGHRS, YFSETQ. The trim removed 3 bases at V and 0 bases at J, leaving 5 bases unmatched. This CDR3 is CASSSTGNMNTEAFF. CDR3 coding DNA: TGCGCCAGCAGCTCGACAGGGAACATGAACACTGAAGCTTTCTTT.

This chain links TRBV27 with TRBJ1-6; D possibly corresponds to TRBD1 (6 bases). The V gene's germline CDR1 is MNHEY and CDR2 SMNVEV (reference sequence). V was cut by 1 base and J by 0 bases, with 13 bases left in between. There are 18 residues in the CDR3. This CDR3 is CASSLFGNRASYNSPLHF. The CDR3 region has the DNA TGTGCCAGCAGTTTATTTGGAAACAGGGCCTCCTATAATTCACCCCTCCACTTT.

CDR3 sequence reads: CASSRLGLAGFPDTQYF. The CDR3 nucleotides read TGTGCCAGCAGCCGATTGGGACTAGCGGGCTTTCCAGATACGCAGTATTTT. The chain recombines TRBV7-2 with TRBJ2-3; 12 positions match TRBD2. The germline gives CDR1 SGHTA, CDR2 FQGNSA. The CDR3 runs to 17 residues. Trimming removed 5 bases from V and 4 bases from J; junction bases left unmatched: 10. Filled out from reference TRBV7-2 and TRBJ2-3, the complete variable domain reads GAGVSQSPSNKVTEKGKDVELRCDPISGHTALYWYRQSLGQGLEFLIYFQGNSAPDKSGLPSDRFSAERTGGSVSTLTIQRTQQEDSAVYLCASSRLGLAGFPDTQYFGPGTRLTVL.

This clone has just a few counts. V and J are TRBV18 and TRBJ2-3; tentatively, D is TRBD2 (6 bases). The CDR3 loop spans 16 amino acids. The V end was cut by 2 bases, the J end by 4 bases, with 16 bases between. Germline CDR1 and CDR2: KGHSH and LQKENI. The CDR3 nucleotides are TGTGCCAGCTCACCAGGCATGGCGGGGATCGCAGATACGCAGTATTTT. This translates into CASSPGMAGIADTQYF.

CDR3 nucleotide sequence: TGTGCCAGCAGCACAAACTTCGGGGGCTCCTATAATTCACCCCTCCACTTT. This sequence encodes CASSTNFGGSYNSPLHF. V and J are TRBV9 and TRBJ1-6, with D possibly being TRBD1 (5 bases). The germline CDR1 and CDR2 sequences are SGDLS and YYNGEE. V lost 4 bases to trimming and J lost 0 bases, with 14 bases between them. The CDR3 is made up of 17 amino acids. Supplemented by reference TRBV9 and TRBJ1-6, the full variable domain reads DSGVTQTPKHLITATGQRVTLRCSPRSGDLSVYWYQQSLDQGLQFLIQYYNGEERAKGNILERFSAQQFPDLHSELNLSSLELGDSALYFCASSTNFGGSYNSPLHFGNGTRLTVT.

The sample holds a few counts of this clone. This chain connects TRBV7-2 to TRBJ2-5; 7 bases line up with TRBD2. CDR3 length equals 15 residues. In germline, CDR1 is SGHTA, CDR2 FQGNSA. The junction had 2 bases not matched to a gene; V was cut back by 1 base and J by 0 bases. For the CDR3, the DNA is TGTGCCAGCAGCTTAGGAGCGGGAAACCAAGAGACCCAGTACTTC. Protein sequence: CASSLGAGNQETQYF.

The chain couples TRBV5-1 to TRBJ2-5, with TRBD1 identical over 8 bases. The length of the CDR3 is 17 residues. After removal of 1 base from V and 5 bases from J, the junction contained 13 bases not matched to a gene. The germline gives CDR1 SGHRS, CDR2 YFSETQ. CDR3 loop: CASSLSGQGIGRETQYF. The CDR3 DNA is TGCGCCAGCAGCTTGTCAGGACAGGGAATCGGTCGGGAGACCCAGTACTTC. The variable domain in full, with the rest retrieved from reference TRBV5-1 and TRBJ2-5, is KAGVTQTPRYLIKTRGQQVTLSCSPISGHRSVSWYQQTPGQGLQFLFEYFSETQRNKGNFPGRFSGRQFSNSRSEMNVSTLELGDSALYLCASSLSGQGIGRETQYFGPGTRLLVL.

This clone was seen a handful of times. CDR3 region: CASSLITGQKDIQYF. CDR3 bases: TGCGCCAGCAGCTTAATAACGGGACAGAAAGACATTCAGTACTTC. V and J are TRBV5-1 and TRBJ2-4; 7 bases fit TRBD1. The CDR3 contains 15 residues. The trim removed 2 bases at V and 8 bases at J, leaving 10 bases unmatched. Germline-derived CDR1 and CDR2 are SGHRS and YFSETQ. The variable domain in full, completed from reference TRBV5-1 and TRBJ2-4, reads KAGVTQTPRYLIKTRGQQVTLSCSPISGHRSVSWYQQTPGQGLQFLFEYFSETQRNKGNFPGRFSGRQFSNSRSEMNVSTLELGDSALYLCASSLITGQKDIQYFGAGTRLSVL.

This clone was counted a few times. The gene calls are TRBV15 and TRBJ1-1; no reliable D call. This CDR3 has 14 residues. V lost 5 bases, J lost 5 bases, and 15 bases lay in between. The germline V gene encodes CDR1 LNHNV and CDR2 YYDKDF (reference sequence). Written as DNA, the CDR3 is TGTGCCACCAGCCCACGGTCGGGTCGGACTGAAGCTTTCTTT. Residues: CATSPRSGRTEAFF.

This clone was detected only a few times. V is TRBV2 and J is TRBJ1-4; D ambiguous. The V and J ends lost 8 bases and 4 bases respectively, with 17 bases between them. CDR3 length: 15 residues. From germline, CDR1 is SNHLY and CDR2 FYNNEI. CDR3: CASRLSTVDNEKLFF. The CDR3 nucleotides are TGTGCCAGCCGATTAAGCACAGTGGATAATGAAAAACTGTTTTTT.

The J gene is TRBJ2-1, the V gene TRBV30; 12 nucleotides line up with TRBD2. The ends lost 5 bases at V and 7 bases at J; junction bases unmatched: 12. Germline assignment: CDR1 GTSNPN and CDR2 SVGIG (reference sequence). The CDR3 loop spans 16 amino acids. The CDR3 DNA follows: TGTGCCTGGTCCAGACTAGCGGGAGTGACGGGGAATGAGCAGTTCTTC. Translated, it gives CAWSRLAGVTGNEQFF.

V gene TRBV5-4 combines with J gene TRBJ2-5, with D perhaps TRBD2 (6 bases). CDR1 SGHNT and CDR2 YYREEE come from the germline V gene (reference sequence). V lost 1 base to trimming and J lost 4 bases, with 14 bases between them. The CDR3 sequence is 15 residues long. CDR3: CASSLTEGRGETQYF. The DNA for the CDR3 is TGTGCCAGCAGCTTGACGGAGGGAAGAGGAGAGACCCAGTACTTC.

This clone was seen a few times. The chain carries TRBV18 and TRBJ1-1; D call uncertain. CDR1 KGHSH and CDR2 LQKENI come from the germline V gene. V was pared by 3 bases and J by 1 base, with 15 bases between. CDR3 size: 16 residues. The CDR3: CASSPLGGNSNTEAFF. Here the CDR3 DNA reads TGTGCCAGCTCACCCCTGGGAGGCAACTCGAACACTGAAGCTTTCTTT.